The present TCR beta chain was sequenced within a study of HIV-infected patients and healthy controls. Each CDR3 protein gets one entry after TCRdb re-called the 5' RACE reads with MiXCR. The sample yields about 64,000 distinct CDR3 sequences, roughly 19% seen once. This clonotype has just one count. This CDR3 comprises 15 residues. Per the germline V gene, CDR1 is SGHTA and CDR2 is FQGNSA. J gave up 0 bases and V 7 bases, and 5 bases lay outside the gene matches. The receptor was isolated from a human donor in good health. V gene TRBV7-2 combines with J gene TRBJ1-1; 10 bases agree with TRBD1. The sequenced material came from CD4+ T cells from blood. This CDR3 reads CASTPGQGMNTEAFF. Written as DNA, the CDR3 is TGTGCCAGCACGCCGGGACAGGGGATGAACACTGAAGCTTTCTTT.